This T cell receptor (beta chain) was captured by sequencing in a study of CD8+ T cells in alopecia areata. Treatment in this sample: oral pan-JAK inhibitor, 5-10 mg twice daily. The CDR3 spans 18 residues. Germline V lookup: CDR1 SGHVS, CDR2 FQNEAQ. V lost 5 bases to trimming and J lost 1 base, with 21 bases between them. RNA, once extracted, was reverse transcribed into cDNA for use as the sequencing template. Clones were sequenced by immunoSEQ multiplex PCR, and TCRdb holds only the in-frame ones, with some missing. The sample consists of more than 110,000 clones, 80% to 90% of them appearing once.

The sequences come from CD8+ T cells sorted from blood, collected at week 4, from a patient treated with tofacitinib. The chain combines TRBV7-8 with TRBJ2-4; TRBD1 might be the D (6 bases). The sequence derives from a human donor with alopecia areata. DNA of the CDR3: TGTGCCAGCAGCCTTACGACAGGTTCGCATTGGGCCAAAAACATTCAGTACTTC. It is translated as CASSLTTGSHWAKNIQYF.